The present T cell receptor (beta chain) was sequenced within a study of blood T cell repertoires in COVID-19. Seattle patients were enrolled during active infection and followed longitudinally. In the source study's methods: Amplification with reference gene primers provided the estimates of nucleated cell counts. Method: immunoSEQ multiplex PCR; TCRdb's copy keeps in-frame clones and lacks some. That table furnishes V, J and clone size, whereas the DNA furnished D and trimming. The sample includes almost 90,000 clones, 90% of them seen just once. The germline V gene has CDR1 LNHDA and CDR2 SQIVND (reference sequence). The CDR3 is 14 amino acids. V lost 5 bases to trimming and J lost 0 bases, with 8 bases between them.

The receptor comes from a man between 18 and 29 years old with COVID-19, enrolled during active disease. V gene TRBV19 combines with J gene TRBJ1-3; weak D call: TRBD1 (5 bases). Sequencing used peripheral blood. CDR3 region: CASSRQSSGNTIYF. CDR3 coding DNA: TGTGCCAGTAGTCGACAGAGCTCTGGAAACACCATATATTTT.